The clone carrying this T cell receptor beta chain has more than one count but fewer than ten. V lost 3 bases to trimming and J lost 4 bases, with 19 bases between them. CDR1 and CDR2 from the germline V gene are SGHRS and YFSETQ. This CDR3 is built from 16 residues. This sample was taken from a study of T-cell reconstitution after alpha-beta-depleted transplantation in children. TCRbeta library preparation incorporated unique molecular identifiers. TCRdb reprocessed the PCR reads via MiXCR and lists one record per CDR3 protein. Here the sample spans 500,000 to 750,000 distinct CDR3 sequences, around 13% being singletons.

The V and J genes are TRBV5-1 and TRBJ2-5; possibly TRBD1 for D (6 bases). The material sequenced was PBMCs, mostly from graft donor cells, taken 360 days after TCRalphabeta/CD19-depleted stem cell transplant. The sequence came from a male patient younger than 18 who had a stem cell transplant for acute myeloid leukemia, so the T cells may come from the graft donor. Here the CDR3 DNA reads TGCGCCAGCAGCTCCTCCGGGACAACGAGGGGAGAGACCCAGTACTTC. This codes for CASSSSGTTRGETQYF.